The 11 T cell receptor beta chains below come from one sample, sequenced in a study of blood T cell repertoires in COVID-19. TCRdb's copy holds only in-frame clones and misses some; the assay was immunoSEQ multiplex PCR. The sample includes 150,000 to 200,000 clones, approximately 83% of them seen just once. Sequenced: peripheral blood. The source is a man in his sixties with acute or convalescent COVID-19.

This clone is a singleton in its sample. The chain links TRBV6-5 to TRBJ1-5, with no clear D. There are 13 residues in the CDR3. Germline assignment: CDR1 MNHEY and CDR2 SVGAGI. Trimming stripped 8 bases from V and 4 bases from J, with 12 bases between. The CDR3: CASRVRANQPQHF. The CDR3 coding sequence is TGTGCCAGCCGGGTGAGGGCAAATCAGCCCCAGCATTTT.

The CDR3 here is CASIGSGNTYEQYF. The CDR3 DNA is TGCGCCAGCATAGGTAGCGGAAACACCTACGAGCAGTACTTC. The chain recombines TRBV10-2 with TRBJ2-7; D possibly corresponds to TRBD2 (6 bases). V was pared by 7 bases and J by 2 bases, with 15 bases between. The CDR3 consists of 14 residues. Looked up from germline, CDR1 is WSHSY and CDR2 is SAAADI.

The genes are TRBV6-1 and TRBJ2-1, with 9 bases lining up with TRBD2. Trimming removed 2 bases from V and 8 bases from J; junction bases left unmatched: 7. Looked up from germline, CDR1 is MNHNS and CDR2 is SASEGT. The CDR3 is 15 amino acids. The CDR3 protein is CASSEMSSGNYEQFF. The DNA of the CDR3 is TGTGCCAGCAGTGAAATGTCTAGCGGGAACTATGAGCAGTTCTTC.

The CDR3 sequence: CASSWTGSYGYTF. Here the CDR3 DNA reads TGTGCCAGCAGTTGGACAGGTAGCTATGGCTACACCTTC. The rearrangement uses TRBV27 and TRBJ1-2, with TRBD1 identical over 7 bases. The CDR3 spans 13 residues. In germline, CDR1 is MNHEY, CDR2 SMNVEV (reference sequence). V was pared by 4 bases and J by 4 bases, with 3 bases of the junction left unmatched.

The CDR3 loop is CASSASQGTTEAFF. CDR3 bases: TGTGCCAGTAGTGCGAGTCAGGGGACCACTGAAGCTTTCTTT. V is TRBV19 and J is TRBJ1-1; TRBD1 might be the D (6 bases). This CDR3 has 14 residues. Germline lookup yields CDR1 LNHDA and CDR2 SQIVND (reference sequence). V gave up 5 bases and J gave up 4 bases, with 14 bases separating them.

The J gene is TRBJ1-1, the V gene TRBV25-1, with 10 positions matching TRBD1. V was pared by 8 bases and J by 4 bases, with 19 bases of the junction left unmatched. Per germline, CDR1 MGHDK and CDR2 SYGVNS. The CDR3 totals 18 residues. The CDR3 is CASGGQGELVVALTEAFF. As DNA, the CDR3 is TGTGCCAGCGGCGGACAGGGGGAATTGGTGGTGGCGCTCACTGAAGCTTTCTTT.

This clone was recorded only once. This chain connects TRBV2 to TRBJ1-2; perhaps TRBD1 as D (5 bases). V lost 0 bases and J lost 4, with 18 bases in between. This CDR3 is built from 17 residues. The germline V gene encodes CDR1 SNHLY and CDR2 FYNNEI. CDR3 amino acids: CASSEAGARSGLYGYTF. CDR3 bases: TGTGCCAGCAGTGAAGCAGGGGCCAGGTCCGGTCTCTATGGCTACACCTTC.

V is TRBV18 and J is TRBJ2-7; a possible D gene is TRBD1 (5 bases). Trimming took 6 bases from V and 0 from J, leaving 15 bases between them. CDR1 is KGHSH and CDR2 is LQKENI in the germline V gene. This CDR3 is built from 15 residues. The chain's CDR3 is CASSQGSGSSYEQYF. The CDR3, as DNA: TGTGCCAGCTCGCAGGGTTCCGGGTCCTCCTACGAGCAGTACTTC.

The chain couples TRBV25-1 to TRBJ1-1; D might be TRBD1 (6 bases). The V and J ends lost 1 base and 4 bases respectively, with 13 bases between them. Germline loops: CDR1 MGHDK, CDR2 SYGVNS. The CDR3 consists of 15 residues. In nucleotides, the CDR3 is TGTGCCAGCAGTGAATTCAGCGGGGGCGGCACTGAAGCTTTCTTT. Protein product: CASSEFSGGGTEAFF.

The chain employs TRBV6-5 and TRBJ2-1, with TRBD2 matching 11 bases. CDR3 size: 15 residues. V was pared by 6 bases and J by 11 bases, with 12 bases of the junction left unmatched. Germline CDR1 reads MNHEY; CDR2 reads SVGAGI. The CDR3 region is CASRPVTSGSTQQFF. The DNA of the CDR3 is TGTGCCAGCAGACCCGTTACTAGCGGGAGTACTCAGCAGTTCTTC.

The chain has TRBV2 and TRBJ2-7; 10 bases are a match to TRBD2. This CDR3 has 15 amino acids. V trimming: 8 bases; J trimming: 4 bases; junction bases outside the gene matches: 11. Germline CDR1 and CDR2: SNHLY and FYNNEI. The CDR3 here is CASWSKLAGLYEQYF. CDR3 coding DNA: TGTGCCAGCTGGTCTAAACTAGCGGGGTTATACGAGCAGTACTTC.